These 3 T cell receptor beta chains were sequenced from one sample in a study of cytomegalovirus exposure and HLA in healthy donors. Primers for the PCR totalled 60 Vbeta and 13 Jbeta. The repertoire was sequenced with immunoSEQ multiplex PCR; TCRdb's copy has only in-frame clones and lacks some. The data show roughly 120,000 clones, roughly two thirds seen once. Material for sequencing was PBMCs. Every receptor here comes from a man aged 25-40 years in good health and CMV-seropositive.

This clone occurred a few times. CDR3 amino acids: CASSPGTREETQYF. CDR3 in DNA: TGCGCCAGCAGCCCGGGGACAAGAGAAGAGACCCAGTACTTC. V and J are TRBV5-1 and TRBJ2-5, with TRBD1 as a possible D gene (6 bases). Germline V gene data show CDR1 as SGHRS and CDR2 as YFSETQ. This CDR3 contains 14 residues. Trimming shortened V by 4 bases and J by 3 bases, and 13 bases separated the two germline ends.

V is TRBV6-5 and J is TRBJ1-5, with D possibly TRBD1 on 5 matching bases. CDR1 is MNHEY, CDR2 SVGAGI, per germline. CDR3 size: 14 residues. The V gene lost 5 bases and the J gene lost 3 bases, with 11 bases spanning the gap. The CDR3 nucleotides read TGTGCCAGCAGTGCGGGACTGACCAATCAGCCCCAGCATTTT. Translated, it gives CASSAGLTNQPQHF.

This clone was detected a few times. This chain joins TRBV10-3 and TRBJ1-1, with unresolved D. Trimming removed 6 bases at V and 3 bases at J, with 17 bases between. Germline CDR1 is ENHRY and CDR2 is SYGVKD. This CDR3 region has 15 residues. CDR3 in amino acids: CAIRRRVEGDTEAFF. The DNA for the CDR3 is TGTGCCATCAGGAGGCGGGTTGAGGGAGACACTGAAGCTTTCTTT.